What follows describes a single T cell receptor beta chain. CDR3 length: 13 amino acids. CDR1 is SGHDT, CDR2 YYEEEE, per germline. Trimming stripped 2 bases from V and 2 bases from J, with 7 bases between. The sample comes from a study of identical twins. TCRdb re-called the 5' RACE reads through MiXCR, storing one row per CDR3 protein. The sample has about 280,000 distinct CDR3 sequences, about 8.9% seen once. These sequences were also reported in another study, on yellow fever vaccine responses in identical twins.

Sequencing was performed on memory (CD45RO+) T cells sorted from blood. This clonotype was sampled from a woman aged 18 to 35 in good health. The chain carries TRBV5-6 and TRBJ1-1, with no clear D. In DNA form, the CDR3 reads TGTGCCAGCAGCTTCCAGGTCAACACTGAAGCTTTCTTT. Amino acid sequence: CASSFQVNTEAFF.